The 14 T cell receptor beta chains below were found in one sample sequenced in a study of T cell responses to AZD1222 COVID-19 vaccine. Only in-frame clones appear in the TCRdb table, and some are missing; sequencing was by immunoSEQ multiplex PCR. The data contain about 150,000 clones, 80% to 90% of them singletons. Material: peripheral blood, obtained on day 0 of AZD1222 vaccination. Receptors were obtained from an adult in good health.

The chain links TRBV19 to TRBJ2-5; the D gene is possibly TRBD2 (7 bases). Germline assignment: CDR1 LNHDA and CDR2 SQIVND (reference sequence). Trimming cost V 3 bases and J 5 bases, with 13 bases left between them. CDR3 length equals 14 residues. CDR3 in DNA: TGTGCCAGTAGTATTTGGGGGGGCCCGGAGACCCAGTACTTC. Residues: CASSIWGGPETQYF.

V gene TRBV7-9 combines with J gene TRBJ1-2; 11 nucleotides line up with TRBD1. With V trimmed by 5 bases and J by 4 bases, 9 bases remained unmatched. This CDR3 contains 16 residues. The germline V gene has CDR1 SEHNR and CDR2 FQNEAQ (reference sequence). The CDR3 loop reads CASSPRGTGGSYGYTF. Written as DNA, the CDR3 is TGTGCCAGCAGCCCAAGGGGGACAGGGGGGAGCTATGGCTACACCTTC.

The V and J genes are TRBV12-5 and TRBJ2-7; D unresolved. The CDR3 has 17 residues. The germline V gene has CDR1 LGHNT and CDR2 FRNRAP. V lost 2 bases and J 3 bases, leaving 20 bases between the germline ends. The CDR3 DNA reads TGTGCTAGTGGTTTGCAGTACCATAGCTTTACATTCTACGAGCAGTACTTC. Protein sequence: CASGLQYHSFTFYEQYF. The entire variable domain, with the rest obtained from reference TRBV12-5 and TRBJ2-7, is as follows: DARVTQTPRHKVTEMGQEVTMRCQPILGHNTVFWYRQTMMQGLELLAYFRNRAPLDDSGMPKDRFSAEMPDATLATLKIQPSEPRDSAVYFCASGLQYHSFTFYEQYFGPGTRLTVT.

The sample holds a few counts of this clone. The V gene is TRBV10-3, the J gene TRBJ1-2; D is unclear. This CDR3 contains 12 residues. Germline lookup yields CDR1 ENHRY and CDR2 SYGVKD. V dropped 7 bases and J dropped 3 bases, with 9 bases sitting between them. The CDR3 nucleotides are TGTGCCATCATGGGGTTTGACTATGGCTACACCTTC. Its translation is CAIMGFDYGYTF.

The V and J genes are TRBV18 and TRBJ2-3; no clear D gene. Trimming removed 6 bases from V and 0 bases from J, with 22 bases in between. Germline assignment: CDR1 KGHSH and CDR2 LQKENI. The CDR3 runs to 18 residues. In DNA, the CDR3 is TGTGCCAGCTCTTTAAGCAAAGACGTCCTACCTAGCACAGATACGCAGTATTTT. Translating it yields CASSLSKDVLPSTDTQYF. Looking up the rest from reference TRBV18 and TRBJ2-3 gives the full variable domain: NAGVMQNPRHLVRRRGQEARLRCSPMKGHSHVYWYRQLPEEGLKFMVYLQKENIIDESGMPKERFSAEFPKEGPSILRIQQVVRGDSAAYFCASSLSKDVLPSTDTQYFGPGTRLTVL.

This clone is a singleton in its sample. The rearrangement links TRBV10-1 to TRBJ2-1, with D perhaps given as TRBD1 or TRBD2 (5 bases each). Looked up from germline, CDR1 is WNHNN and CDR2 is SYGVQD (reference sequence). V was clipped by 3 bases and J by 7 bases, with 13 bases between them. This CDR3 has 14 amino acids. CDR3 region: CASSDGQAVNEQFF. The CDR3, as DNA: TGCGCCAGCAGTGATGGACAAGCGGTGAATGAGCAGTTCTTC.

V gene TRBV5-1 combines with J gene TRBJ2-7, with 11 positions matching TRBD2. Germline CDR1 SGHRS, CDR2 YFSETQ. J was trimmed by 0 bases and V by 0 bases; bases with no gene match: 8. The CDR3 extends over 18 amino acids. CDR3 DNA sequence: TGCGCCAGCAGCTTGGGGGCGGGACTAGCGGCCAGCTCCTACGAGCAGTACTTC. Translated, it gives CASSLGAGLAASSYEQYF.

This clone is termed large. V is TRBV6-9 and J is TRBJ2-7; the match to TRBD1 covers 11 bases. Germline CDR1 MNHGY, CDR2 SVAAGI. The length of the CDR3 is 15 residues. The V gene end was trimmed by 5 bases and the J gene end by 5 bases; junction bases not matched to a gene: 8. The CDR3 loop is CASSRDRGLADEQYF. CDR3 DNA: TGTGCCAGCAGTAGGGACAGGGGGTTAGCCGACGAGCAGTACTTC.

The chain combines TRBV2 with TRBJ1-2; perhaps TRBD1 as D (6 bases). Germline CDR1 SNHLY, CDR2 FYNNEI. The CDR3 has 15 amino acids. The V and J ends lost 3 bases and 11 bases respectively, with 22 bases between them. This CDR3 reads CASSEIGRGSMGYTF. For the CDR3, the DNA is TGTGCCAGCAGTGAGATTGGCAGGGGCTCGATGGGTTACACCTTC.

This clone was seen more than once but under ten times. CDR3 nucleotides: TGCGCCAGCAGCCACGAAAGTAAGGGCATGGGTCGGGAGACCCAGTACTTC. This codes for CASSHESKGMGRETQYF. The chain carries TRBV4-1 and TRBJ2-5; D gene uncertain. The ends were cut back, 3 bases at V and 5 bases at J, with 22 bases in the middle. The CDR3 consists of 17 residues. Looked up from germline, CDR1 is MGHRA and CDR2 is YSYEKL.

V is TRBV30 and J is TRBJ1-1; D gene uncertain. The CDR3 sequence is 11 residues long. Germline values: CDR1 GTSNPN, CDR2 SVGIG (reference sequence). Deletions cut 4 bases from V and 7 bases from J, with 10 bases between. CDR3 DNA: TGTGCCTGGATTGTAGGAGGTGAAGCTTTCTTT. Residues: CAWIVGGEAFF.

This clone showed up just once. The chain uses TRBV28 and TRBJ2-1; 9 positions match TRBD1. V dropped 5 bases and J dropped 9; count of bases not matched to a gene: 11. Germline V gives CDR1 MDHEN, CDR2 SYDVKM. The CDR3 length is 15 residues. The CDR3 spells CASSLPGQGEVEQFF. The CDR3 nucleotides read TGTGCCAGCAGTCTCCCGGGACAGGGTGAAGTTGAGCAGTTCTTC.

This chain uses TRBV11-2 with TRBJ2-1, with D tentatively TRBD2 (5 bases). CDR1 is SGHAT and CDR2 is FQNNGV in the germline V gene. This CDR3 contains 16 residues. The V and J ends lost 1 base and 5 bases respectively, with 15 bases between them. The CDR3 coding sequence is TGTGCCAGCAGCTTAGGTATAGCGACCGGACACAATGAGCAGTTCTTC. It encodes CASSLGIATGHNEQFF.

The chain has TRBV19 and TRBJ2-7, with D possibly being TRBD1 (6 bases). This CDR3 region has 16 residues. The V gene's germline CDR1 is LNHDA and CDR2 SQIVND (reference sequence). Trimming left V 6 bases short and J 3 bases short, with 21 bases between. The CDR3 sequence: CASSLQLQGYLYEQYF. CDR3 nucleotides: TGTGCCAGTAGCCTCCAATTACAGGGCTATCTCTACGAGCAGTACTTC.